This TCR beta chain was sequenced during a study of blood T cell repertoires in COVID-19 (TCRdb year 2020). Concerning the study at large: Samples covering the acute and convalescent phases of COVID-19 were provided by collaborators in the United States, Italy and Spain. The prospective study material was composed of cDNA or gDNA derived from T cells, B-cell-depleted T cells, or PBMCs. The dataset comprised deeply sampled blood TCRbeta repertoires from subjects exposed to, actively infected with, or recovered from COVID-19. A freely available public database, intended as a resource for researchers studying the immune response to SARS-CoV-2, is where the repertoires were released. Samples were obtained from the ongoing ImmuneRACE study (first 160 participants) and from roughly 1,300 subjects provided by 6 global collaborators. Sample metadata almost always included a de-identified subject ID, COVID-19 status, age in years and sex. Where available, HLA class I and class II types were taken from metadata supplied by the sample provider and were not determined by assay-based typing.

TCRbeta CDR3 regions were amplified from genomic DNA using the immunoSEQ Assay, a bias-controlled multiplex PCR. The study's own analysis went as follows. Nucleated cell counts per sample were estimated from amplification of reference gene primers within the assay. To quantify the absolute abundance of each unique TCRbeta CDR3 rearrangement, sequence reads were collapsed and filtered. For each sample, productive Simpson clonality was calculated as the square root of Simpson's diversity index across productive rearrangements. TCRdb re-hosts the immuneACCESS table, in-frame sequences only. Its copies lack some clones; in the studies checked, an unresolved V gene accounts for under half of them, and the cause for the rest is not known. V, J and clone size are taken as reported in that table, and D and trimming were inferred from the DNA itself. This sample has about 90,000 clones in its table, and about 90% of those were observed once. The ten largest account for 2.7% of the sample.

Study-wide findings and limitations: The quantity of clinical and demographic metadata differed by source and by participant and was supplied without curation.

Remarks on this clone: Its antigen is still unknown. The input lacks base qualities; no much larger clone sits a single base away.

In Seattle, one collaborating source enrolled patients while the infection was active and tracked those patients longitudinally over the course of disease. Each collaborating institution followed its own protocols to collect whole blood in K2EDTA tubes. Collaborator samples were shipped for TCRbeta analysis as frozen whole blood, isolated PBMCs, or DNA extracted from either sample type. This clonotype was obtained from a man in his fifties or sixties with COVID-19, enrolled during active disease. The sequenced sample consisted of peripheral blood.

CDR3 protein: CASSWGTVHEQFF. The nucleotides are TGTGCCAGCAGCTGGGGGACAGTCCATGAGCAGTTCTTC. The sequence joins TRBV5-8 to TRBJ2-1, with TRBD1 identical over 7 junction bases. The germline V gene sets CDR1 to SGHTS and CDR2 to YDEGEE. The CDR3 measures 13 amino acids from cysteine to phenylalanine. Just CDR3 DNA is preserved here, 39 bases in frame from base 1. The germline V and J ends show losses of 3 bases and 8 bases respectively, and no gene match explains 5 bases of the junction.